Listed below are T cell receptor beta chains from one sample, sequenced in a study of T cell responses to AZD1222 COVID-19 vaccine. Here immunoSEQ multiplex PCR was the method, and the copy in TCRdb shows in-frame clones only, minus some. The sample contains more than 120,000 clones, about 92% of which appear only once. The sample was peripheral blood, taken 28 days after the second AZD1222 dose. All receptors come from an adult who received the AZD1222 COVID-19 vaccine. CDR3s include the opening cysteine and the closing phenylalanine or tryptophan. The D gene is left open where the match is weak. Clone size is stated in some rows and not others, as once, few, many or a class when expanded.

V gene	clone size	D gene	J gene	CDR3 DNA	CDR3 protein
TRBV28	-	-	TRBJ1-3	TGTGCCAGCAGTTCCCCCGGGGGTTCCTCTGGAAACACCATATATTTT	CASSSPGGSSGNTIYF
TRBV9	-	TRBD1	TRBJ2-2	TGTGCCAGCAGCCTCAGCCGCGGACAGGGCAACACCGGGGAGCTGTTTTTT	CASSLSRGQGNTGELFF
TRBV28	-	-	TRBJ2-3	TGTGCCAGCGGCGAACGCACAGATACGCAGTATTTT	CASGERTDTQYF
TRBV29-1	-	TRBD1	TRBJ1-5	TGCAGCGCTGGGGACAGTTTGGGCAATCAGCCCCAGCATTTT	CSAGDSLGNQPQHF
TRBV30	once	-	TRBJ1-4	TGTGCCTGGAGTGTAGGGGCTAATGAAAAACTGTTTTTT	CAWSVGANEKLFF
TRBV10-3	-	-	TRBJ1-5	TGTGCCATCAGTGAATCTGGGGCAGACCGCCAGCCCCAGCATTTT	CAISESGADRQPQHF
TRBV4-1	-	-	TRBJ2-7	TGCGCCAGCAGCCAAGATCGCGGGACACCTTCCTACGAGCAGTACTTC	CASSQDRGTPSYEQYF
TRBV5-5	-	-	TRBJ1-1	TGTGCCAGCAGCCCAGAAACAGGGTACACTGAAGCTTTCTTT	CASSPETGYTEAFF
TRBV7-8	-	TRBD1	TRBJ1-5	TGTGCCAGCAGCCAGCTCCTGGACAGGGGGGGGTATCAGCCCCAGCATTTT	CASSQLLDRGGYQPQHF
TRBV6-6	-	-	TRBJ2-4	TGTGCCAGCATTCAGACCGGTCTAGGTAACATTCAGTACTTC	CASIQTGLGNIQYF
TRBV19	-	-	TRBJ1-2	TGTGCCAGTAGTATAGAACAGGGCTTCTATGGCTACACCTTC	CASSIEQGFYGYTF
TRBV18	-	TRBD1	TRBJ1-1	TGTGCCAGCTCTCCAAATACGCCCTCAGGGGGCACTGAAGCTTTCTTT	CASSPNTPSGGTEAFF
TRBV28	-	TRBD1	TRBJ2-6	TGTGCCAGCAGTTACCCTGTGGGACAGGGGATACCTGGGGCCAACGTCCTGACTTTC	CASSYPVGQGIPGANVLTF
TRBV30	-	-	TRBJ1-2	TGTGCCTGGAGCGGGGGCCGAGGGGGTGATAACTATGGCTACACCTTC	CAWSGGRGGDNYGYTF
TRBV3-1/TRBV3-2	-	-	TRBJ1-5	TGTGCCAGCAGCCCGGATTGGGGAGGAGAGCCCCAGCATTTT	CASSPDWGGEPQHF
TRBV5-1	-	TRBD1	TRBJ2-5	TGCGCCAGCAGCTTGGACGGGACAGCCAAAGAGACCCAGTACTTC	CASSLDGTAKETQYF
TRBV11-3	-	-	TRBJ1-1	TGTGCCAGCAGCCACTTTTTCAAGGGGGGGGCCACTGAAGCTTTCTTT	CASSHFFKGGATEAFF
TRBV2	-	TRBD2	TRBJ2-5	TGTGCCCGTGGGGGGGTCGGAGAGACCCAGTACTTC	CARGGVGETQYF
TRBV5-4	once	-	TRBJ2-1	TGTGCCAGCAAGGGGGGTAGCGGGCAAGTCTACAATGAGCAGTTCTTC	CASKGGSGQVYNEQFF
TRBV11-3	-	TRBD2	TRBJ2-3	TGTGCCAGCAGCTTAGGGGGACTAGAGGAAACAGATACGCAGTATTTT	CASSLGGLEETDTQYF
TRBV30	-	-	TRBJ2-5	TGTGCCTGGAGTCCACTAAAAGGGGTAGAGACTCAGTACTTC	CAWSPLKGVETQYF
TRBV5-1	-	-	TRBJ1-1	TGCGCCAGCAGCCTCAGATTGAACACTGAAGCTTTCTTT	CASSLRLNTEAFF
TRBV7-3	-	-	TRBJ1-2	TGTGCCAGCAGCCCTGCTCCGGGCCCATACTATGGCTACACCTTC	CASSPAPGPYYGYTF
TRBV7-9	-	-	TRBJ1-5	TGTGCCAGCAGCCGACAGAATAGCAATCAGCCCCAGCATTTT	CASSRQNSNQPQHF
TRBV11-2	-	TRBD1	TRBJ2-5	TGTGCCAGCAGCCGCGGTAGGGACAGGGGATTAGAGACCCAGTACTTC	CASSRGRDRGLETQYF
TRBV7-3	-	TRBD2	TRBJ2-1	TGTGCCAGCAGCGTTCCCGGGACTAGACCCCATGAGCAGTTCTTC	CASSVPGTRPHEQFF